This paragraph covers one TCR beta chain sequence. Its target is not known. The germline CDR1 and CDR2 sequences are SGHNT and YYREEE (reference sequence). The CDR3 has 11 amino acids. The V end was cut by 4 bases, the J end by 14 bases, with 12 bases between. The sample belongs to a study of cytomegalovirus exposure and HLA in healthy donors. 13 Jbeta primers and 60 Vbeta primers were used for the PCR. Clones were read by immunoSEQ multiplex PCR, and TCRdb kept only the in-frame ones, dropping some. This table holds about 130,000 clones, about 74% found once. General study results and limits: Presence/absence analyses supposed approximately even sequencing depth among donors.

The receptor was derived from a man aged 18-30 years in good health and CMV-seropositive. The chain carries TRBV5-4 and TRBJ1-4; maybe TRBD1 (5 bases). Input material: PBMCs. CDR3 sequence reads: CASSNQGQLFF. DNA for the CDR3: TGTGCCAGCAGCAACCAGGGTCAGCTGTTTTTT.